Listed below are T cell receptor beta chains from one sample, sequenced in a study of radiotherapy plus CTLA-4 blockade in lung cancer. Clones were read by immunoSEQ multiplex PCR, and TCRdb kept only the in-frame ones, dropping some. The data contain about 55,000 clones, approximately 80% of them seen just once; the ten biggest clones take up approximately 6.1%. The material sequenced was peripheral blood, taken from a patient treated with radiotherapy plus ipilimumab. The receptors derive from a human donor with non-small cell lung cancer whose response to radiotherapy plus ipilimumab could not be evaluated. CDR3s include the opening cysteine and the closing phenylalanine or tryptophan. Each record gives: J gene, D gene, clone size, V gene, CDR3 protein, CDR3 DNA. D genes are given only for firm matches. Clone size, where shown, is once, few, many, or a class for clones that have expanded.

TRBJ2-7 | TRBD2 | - | TRBV10-2 | CASSLTSGYSYEQYF | TGCGCCAGCAGTCTAACTAGCGGGTACTCCTACGAGCAGTACTTC
TRBJ1-5 | TRBD1 | - | TRBV28 | CASSRGQGNQPQHF | TGTGCCAGCAGCCGTGGACAGGGCAATCAGCCCCAGCATTTT
TRBJ2-5 | - | - | TRBV5-1 | CASSLMGVQETQYF | TGCGCCAGCAGCTTGATGGGAGTTCAAGAGACCCAGTACTTC
TRBJ1-2 | TRBD1 | - | TRBV7-9 | CASSLEGTGLGNYGYTF | TGTGCCAGCAGCTTAGAAGGGACAGGGTTAGGAAACTATGGCTACACCTTC
TRBJ1-1 | - | - | TRBV11-3 | CASSLGMGREAFF | TGTGCCAGCAGCTTAGGTATGGGCAGGGAAGCTTTCTTT
TRBJ2-3 | TRBD2 | few | TRBV29-1 | CSVGGGGAVTDTQYF | TGCAGCGTTGGAGGCGGGGGGGCCGTCACAGATACGCAGTATTTT
TRBJ1-2 | TRBD1 | - | TRBV18 | CASSRDSLDYGYTF | TGTGCCAGCTCAAGGGACAGTTTGGACTATGGCTACACCTTC
TRBJ2-7 | - | - | TRBV4-3 | CASSPRPRDYEQYF | TGCGCCAGCAGCCCCCGTCCCCGAGACTACGAGCAGTACTTC
TRBJ2-7 | - | few | TRBV5-6 | CASSPVSSYEQYF | TGTGCCAGCAGTCCGGTGAGCTCCTACGAGCAGTACTTC
TRBJ2-5 | - | - | TRBV5-4 | CASSPSGGETQYF | TGTGCCAGCAGCCCTTCGGGTGGGGAGACCCAGTACTTC
TRBJ2-3 | TRBD1 | - | TRBV4-3 | CASSLTGVKDTQYF | TGCGCCAGCAGCCTTACAGGGGTGAAAGATACGCAGTATTTT
TRBJ1-3 | TRBD1 | few | TRBV30 | CASRQGAGNTIYF | TGTGCCTCCCGACAGGGCGCTGGAAACACCATATATTTT
TRBJ2-7 | - | - | TRBV29-1 | CSVEGDSGGRYEQYF | TGCAGCGTTGAAGGTGATTCGGGGGGCCGGTACGAGCAGTACTTC
TRBJ2-2 | - | - | TRBV4-3 | CASSQDPGGNTGELFF | TGCGCCAGCAGCCAAGATCCCGGCGGGAACACCGGGGAGCTGTTTTTT
TRBJ2-7 | TRBD1 | - | TRBV5-6 | CASSFSALRGQSYEQYF | TGTGCCAGCAGCTTCTCTGCGTTGAGGGGGCAATCGTACGAGCAGTACTTC
TRBJ1-4 | TRBD1 | - | TRBV4-3 | CASSQERQGAEKLFF | TGCGCCAGCAGCCAAGAGAGACAGGGAGCTGAAAAACTGTTTTTT
TRBJ2-3 | TRBD2 | once | TRBV5-4 | CASSGGLATDTDTQYF | TGTGCCAGCAGCGGGGGACTAGCGACTGACACAGATACGCAGTATTTT
TRBJ1-5 | - | - | TRBV10-1 | CASGSRRDQPQHF | TGCGCCAGCGGCAGTAGGAGAGATCAGCCCCAGCATTTT
TRBJ2-7 | TRBD1 | once | TRBV2 | CADSRDRGVYEQYF | TGTGCCGACTCCCGGGACAGGGGGGTCTACGAGCAGTACTTC
TRBJ2-4 | - | few | TRBV20-1 | CSAKGENIQYF | TGCAGTGCTAAGGGGGAAAACATTCAGTACTTC
TRBJ1-2 | - | - | TRBV28 | CASSAGGDYGYTF | TGTGCCAGCAGTGCCGGGGGGGACTATGGCTACACCTTC
TRBJ2-1 | TRBD1 | - | TRBV19 | CASSDGTGSSYNEQFF | TGTGCCAGTAGTGACGGGACAGGGAGCTCCTACAATGAGCAGTTCTTC
TRBJ2-3 | - | - | TRBV4-1 | CASSQGRLGGYTDTQYF | TGCGCCAGCAGCCAGGGGAGACTAGGGGGCTACACAGATACGCAGTATTTT
TRBJ1-1 | TRBD1 | few | TRBV7-9 | CASSLRGTGNFEEAFF | TGTGCCAGCAGCTTACGCGGGACAGGTAATTTTGAAGAAGCTTTCTTT
TRBJ1-1 | TRBD1 | - | TRBV19 | CASRIDRENTEAFF | TGTGCCAGTAGGATAGACAGGGAGAACACTGAAGCTTTCTTT
TRBJ2-1 | - | - | TRBV5-4 | CASSSPRNEQFF | TGTGCCAGCAGCTCCCCTCGTAATGAGCAGTTCTTC
TRBJ2-1 | TRBD2 | - | TRBV7-7 | CASSFGTSGYNEQFF | TGTGCCAGCAGCTTTGGGACTAGCGGTTACAATGAGCAGTTCTTC
TRBJ1-4 | TRBD1 | - | TRBV5-1 | CASSFQGGEKLFF | TGCGCCAGCAGCTTCCAGGGGGGTGAAAAACTGTTTTTT
TRBJ1-4 | TRBD1 | - | TRBV7-9 | CASSSTGGLEKLFF | TGTGCCAGCAGCTCGACAGGGGGCCTGGAAAAACTGTTTTTT
TRBJ2-1 | - | - | TRBV30 | CAWRTRSYNEQFF | TGTGCCTGGAGGACTAGGTCCTACAATGAGCAGTTCTTC
TRBJ1-1 | - | medium-sized | TRBV6-1 | CASSEGKGLTEAFF | TGTGCCAGCAGTGAAGGGAAGGGGTTGACTGAAGCTTTCTTT
TRBJ2-1 | TRBD1 | - | TRBV4-1 | CASSQGGTGVREQFF | TGCGCCAGCAGCCAAGGCGGGACAGGGGTGCGGGAGCAGTTCTTC
TRBJ2-2 | TRBD2 | - | TRBV5-1 | CASSLTSGGLNTGELFF | TGCGCCAGCAGCTTGACTAGCGGGGGCCTGAACACCGGGGAGCTGTTTTTT
TRBJ1-1 | - | - | TRBV6-5 | CASSEGKGLTEAFF | TGTGCCAGCAGTGAAGGGAAGGGGTTGACTGAAGCTTTCTTT
TRBJ2-3 | TRBD1 | - | TRBV27 | CASSSPRDRVPDTQYF | TGTGCCAGCAGTTCCCCCCGGGACAGGGTCCCAGATACGCAGTATTTT
TRBJ2-1 | TRBD2 | once | TRBV7-9 | CASSRLAGSYNEQFF | TGTGCCAGCAGCCGTCTAGCGGGCTCCTACAATGAGCAGTTCTTC
TRBJ1-3 | - | - | TRBV15 | CATSRGNGGGNTIYF | TGTGCCACCAGCAGAGGAAACGGAGGAGGAAACACCATATATTTT
TRBJ2-5 | TRBD2 | - | TRBV18 | CASSPRGGETQYF | TGTGCCAGCTCACCACGGGGAGGGGAGACCCAGTACTTC